This T cell receptor (beta chain) came from a study of metastatic and nonmetastatic thyroid tumors. Across the whole study: Thyroid patients, malignant and benign, had repertoires compared across blood and tumor or nodule tissue.

In its sample, this clone was seen many times. TCRdb re-analyzed the PCR reads using MiXCR. The sample contains under 20,000 clones, approximately 20% of which appear only once. Patients had received no treatment of any kind before thyroid surgery. CDR1 is MNHNS, CDR2 SASEGT, per germline. There are 13 residues in the CDR3. After removal of 6 bases from V and 1 base from J, the junction contained 2 bases not matched to a gene. The chain links TRBV6-1 to TRBJ1-2, with 7 bases fitting TRBD1. The sample was tumor tissue. This clonotype was sampled from a female donor with papillary thyroid cancer or a benign thyroid nodule (not recorded which). Some clones in this sample may be carry-over from other donors' samples. The CDR3 protein is CASRQGFNYGYTF. The CDR3 DNA follows: TGTGCCAGCAGACAGGGGTTTAACTATGGCTACACCTTC.